This T cell receptor (beta chain) was sequenced during a study of shared clonotypes between healthy human individuals. Study details: Sampling drew on donors who were a couple of women and three men aged 18 to 49.

CDR1 is GTSNPN, CDR2 SVGIG, per germline (reference sequence). J lost 7 bases, V lost 7 bases, and 9 bases had no gene match. CDR3 length: 12 residues. Overall study findings and caveats: Among non-shared clonotypes, generation probabilities were lower than among those shared by all four donors.

Remarks on this clone: What it binds is unknown.

TCRdb's table, derived via immunoSEQ multiplex PCR, lists solely in-frame clones and lacks some. The repertoire holds 2 million to 2.5 million clones, 95% seen once, with less than 0.15% in the top ten. The chain uses TRBV30 and TRBJ1-1; 7 bases are shared with TRBD1. Sequencing was performed on naive CD4+ T cells sorted from blood. Subset given: CD45RA+ positively selected. This clonotype was obtained from a man aged 18 to 35 in good health. The CDR3 DNA is TGTGCCTCAGGGGGGGGCAAAGGTGAAGCTTTCTTT. It translates to CASGGGKGEAFF.